This T cell receptor (beta chain) emerged from a study of blood T cell repertoires in COVID-19. Study details: Material from acute and convalescent COVID-19 was sourced from the United States, Italy and Spain.

In the original workflow: Estimates of nucleated cell counts were drawn from the amplification of reference gene primers. Assay used: immunoSEQ multiplex PCR; TCRdb lists only in-frame clones, some missing. V and J calls and clone size follow that table, whereas D and trimming were derived from the DNA. This repertoire shows 350,000 to 450,000 clones, around nine tenths found once; its top ten account for approximately 1.5%. This CDR3 spans 13 amino acids. V was clipped by 3 bases and J by 1 base, with 7 bases between them. CDR1 and CDR2 (germline): DFQATT, SNEGSKA (reference sequence). Exposed enrollees had met someone with a PCR-confirmed or clinician-diagnosed COVID-19 case at some point within the 2 weeks before study entry.

The specimen was PBMCs or T cells enriched from blood (not recorded which). The sequence derives from a woman aged 18-29 years who had been exposed to COVID-19. The rearrangement links TRBV20-1 to TRBJ1-3; D is unresolved. The CDR3 sequence is CSASGVSGNTIYF. The CDR3 DNA reads as TGCAGTGCTAGTGGAGTTTCTGGAAACACCATATATTTT.